One and the same sample provided the 13 T cell receptor beta chains below, sequenced in a study of early T cells in non-severe SARS-CoV-2 infection. TCRdb processed the 5' RACE reads anew with MiXCR; each CDR3 protein has one entry. The repertoire has 60,000 to 70,000 distinct CDR3 sequences, roughly 10% of them found once; the top ten carry under 4%. Sequences were obtained from whole blood. All receptors derive from an adult who was a healthcare worker with PCR-confirmed SARS-CoV-2 infection or an uninfected control (not recorded which).

A single count supports this clonotype. The rearrangement joins TRBV12-3 or TRBV12-4 to TRBJ2-3, with D possibly matching TRBD1 (7 bases). The CDR3 is made up of 12 amino acids. V lost 10 bases and J 3 bases, leaving 11 bases between the germline ends. The CDR3 loop reads CATGGRTDTQYF. The CDR3 nucleotides are TGTGCCACAGGGGGGCGGACAGATACGCAGTATTTT.

The chain uses TRBV3-1 and TRBJ1-2; 7 positions match TRBD1. Germline V CDR1 and CDR2: LGHDT, YNNKEL (reference sequence). V was pared by 5 bases and J by 5 bases, with 5 bases of the junction left unmatched. This CDR3 has 13 amino acids. The CDR3 spells CASSRQGRYGYTF. In nucleotides, the CDR3 is TGTGCCAGCAGCAGACAGGGCCGGTATGGCTACACCTTC.

This clonotype was counted many times. The chain combines TRBV6-1 with TRBJ1-5; TRBD1 matches at 7 bases. V was pared by 5 bases and J by 2 bases, with 3 bases of the junction left unmatched. Germline CDR1 reads MNHNS; CDR2 reads SASEGT. This CDR3 comprises 14 residues. CDR3: CASSQDRGNQPQHF. The CDR3 coding sequence is TGTGCCAGCAGTCAAGACAGGGGCAATCAGCCCCAGCATTTT.

The sample holds a few counts of this clonotype. The rearrangement joins TRBV18 to TRBJ2-3; 11 nucleotides line up with TRBD2. J was trimmed by 2 bases and V by 5 bases; bases with no gene match: 6. The CDR3 has 16 amino acids. Germline V gene data show CDR1 as KGHSH and CDR2 as LQKENI. The CDR3 nucleotides are TGTGCCAGCTCAGAAAGACTAGCGGGACCCACAGATACGCAGTATTTT. Protein sequence: CASSERLAGPTDTQYF.

The rearrangement uses TRBV3-1 and TRBJ2-1, with TRBD2 matching 14 bases. In germline, CDR1 is LGHDT, CDR2 YNNKEL (reference sequence). The length of the CDR3 is 16 residues. V lost 4 bases, J lost 7 bases, and 6 bases stayed unmatched. The CDR3: CASSPLTSGRVNEQFF. The CDR3 nucleotides are TGTGCCAGCAGCCCGCTGACTAGCGGGAGGGTGAATGAGCAGTTCTTC.

This chain links TRBV6-5 with TRBJ2-3; 7 nucleotides line up with TRBD2. Germline values: CDR1 MNHEY, CDR2 SVGAGI. CDR3 length: 15 residues. V gave up 6 bases and J gave up 0 bases; unmatched junction bases: 6. CDR3 in amino acids: CASSWAGVSTDTQYF. DNA for the CDR3: TGTGCCAGCAGCTGGGCGGGAGTGAGCACAGATACGCAGTATTTT.

The table lists this clonotype with a few counts. The V call is TRBV30, the J call TRBJ1-2; possibly TRBD1 for D (5 bases). Looked up from germline, CDR1 is GTSNPN and CDR2 is SVGIG (reference sequence). Deletions cut 0 bases from V and 7 bases from J, with 15 bases between. The CDR3 consists of 14 residues. CDR3 nucleotide sequence: TGTGCCTGGAGTGTACGATCCCTGGGGGGTGGCTACACCTTC. Translating gives CAWSVRSLGGGYTF.

This clonotype has at least ten counts. The chain carries TRBV5-6 and TRBJ2-3; 11 bases fit TRBD2. V lost 3 bases and J lost 2; bases outside the gene matches: 5. Germline V lookup: CDR1 SGHDT, CDR2 YYEEEE. This CDR3 comprises 16 residues. CDR3 DNA sequence: TGTGCCAGCAGCTCACTAGCGGGAGAACCCACAGATACGCAGTATTTT. Protein product: CASSSLAGEPTDTQYF.

A few counts support this clonotype. The V call is TRBV20-1, the J call TRBJ2-1; 7 nucleotides match TRBD1. In germline, CDR1 is DFQATT, CDR2 SNEGSKA (reference sequence). With 0 bases clipped from V and 5 bases from J, the junction kept 4 bases outside the gene matches. This CDR3 spans 14 amino acids. The CDR3 here is CSAREGTANNEQFF. The CDR3 DNA follows: TGCAGTGCTAGAGAGGGGACAGCGAACAATGAGCAGTTCTTC.

The gene calls are TRBV28 and TRBJ2-7; 11 positions match TRBD2. The J segment lost 2 bases and the V segment lost 11 bases, leaving 5 bases of the junction unmatched. Germline assignment: CDR1 MDHEN and CDR2 SYDVKM. The CDR3 is 13 residues long. Here the CDR3 DNA reads TGTGCCGGGGGGACTAGCGGTACCTACGAGCAGTACTTC. Amino acids: CAGGTSGTYEQYF.

The chain is built from TRBV5-4 and TRBJ1-2; D unclear. Germline V gene sequence: CDR1 SGHNT, CDR2 YYREEE (reference sequence). The CDR3 covers 14 residues. The V and J ends lost 0 bases and 3 bases respectively, with 9 bases between them. CDR3 loop: CASSLVGKDYGYTF. CDR3 bases: TGTGCCAGCAGCTTGGTAGGGAAGGACTATGGCTACACCTTC.

This clonotype appeared a few times. This rearrangement joins TRBV7-3 to TRBJ2-1; TRBD2 agrees at 14 bases. CDR3 length equals 15 residues. With 5 bases clipped from V and 9 bases from J, the junction kept 6 bases outside the gene matches. Germline values: CDR1 SGHTA, CDR2 FQGTGA. CDR3 region: CASSVQGLAGGEQFF. The CDR3 bases are TGTGCCAGCAGCGTCCAAGGACTAGCGGGAGGTGAGCAGTTCTTC.

The rearrangement joins TRBV10-2 to TRBJ2-7; 11 bases fit TRBD1. The ends lost 9 bases at V and 6 bases at J; junction bases unmatched: 16. CDR1 and CDR2 from the germline V gene are WSHSY and SAAADI. The CDR3 loop spans 16 amino acids. The chain's CDR3 is CASSIGPDRGLGEQYF. In DNA form, the CDR3 reads TGCGCCAGTTCAATAGGCCCGGACAGGGGGCTTGGCGAGCAGTACTTC.